This TCR beta chain was profiled in a study of blood T cell repertoires in COVID-19. Turning to the study itself: Italy, Spain and the United States were the sources of the convalescent and acute COVID-19 samples. Sample material is recorded as cDNA or gDNA derived from T cells, B-cell-depleted T cells, or PBMCs.

The CDR3 loop spans 15 amino acids. The ends lost 5 bases at V and 2 bases at J; junction bases unmatched: 7. CDR1 and CDR2 (germline): MNHEY, SVGAGI. It was during active infection that Seattle patients were enrolled and then longitudinally followed. In the original workflow: Estimation of nucleated cell counts relied on the amplification of reference gene primers. Produced via immunoSEQ multiplex PCR; TCRdb's table is partial and in-frame only. That table supplies the V and J calls and clone size; D and trimming were determined from the DNA. The sample carries fewer than 250,000 clones, more than 85% recorded once.

The V call is TRBV6-5, the J call TRBJ2-3; the match to TRBD2 covers 7 bases. The receptor was derived from a man aged 60 to 75 with COVID-19, enrolled during active disease. Sequencing was performed on peripheral blood. The CDR3 protein is CASSTTSVNTDTQYF. CDR3 nucleotides: TGTGCCAGCAGTACTACTAGCGTGAACACAGATACGCAGTATTTT.